This T cell receptor beta chain originates from a study of blood T cell repertoires in COVID-19. Overall study context: Researchers got acute and convalescent COVID-19 samples from the United States, Italy and Spain. PBMCs, B-cell-depleted T cells, or T cells provided the cDNA or gDNA that made up the material.

The CDR3 covers 17 residues. V dropped 0 bases and J dropped 6; count of bases not matched to a gene: 8. Germline V gene lookup returns CDR1 MGHRA and CDR2 YSYEKL. Authors' analysis steps: From reference gene primer amplification, estimates of nucleated cell counts were derived. Data came from immunoSEQ multiplex PCR; TCRdb stores just in-frame clones and leaves some out. V, J and clone size reflect that table, while D and trimming were determined from the DNA. Here the sample spans tens of thousands of clones, around 86% being singletons. The sequence derives from a human donor in a cohort sampled during active COVID-19. J is TRBJ1-2 and V is TRBV4-1; 12 nucleotides line up with TRBD1. What was sequenced was peripheral blood. CDR3 amino acids: CASSQDGLGTGGDGYTF. The CDR3 nucleotides are TGCGCCAGCAGCCAAGATGGTTTAGGGACAGGGGGCGATGGCTACACCTTC.